This T cell receptor (beta chain) was obtained from a study of blood T cell repertoires in COVID-19. Profiled with immunoSEQ multiplex PCR; TCRdb holds only in-frame clones, not every one. Among roughly 380,000 clones listed, around 85% were seen once. CDR1 and CDR2 (germline): MNHEY, SVGAGI. This CDR3 is built from 14 residues. With 5 bases clipped from V and 7 bases from J, the junction kept 10 bases outside the gene matches. The sequence came from a woman aged 18-30 years with acute or convalescent COVID-19. This rearrangement joins TRBV6-5 to TRBJ1-2; 7 bases agree with TRBD1. Sequenced sample: peripheral blood. This CDR3 is CASSSDRADGGYTF. The CDR3 bases are TGTGCCAGCAGTAGCGACAGGGCGGACGGTGGCTACACCTTC.